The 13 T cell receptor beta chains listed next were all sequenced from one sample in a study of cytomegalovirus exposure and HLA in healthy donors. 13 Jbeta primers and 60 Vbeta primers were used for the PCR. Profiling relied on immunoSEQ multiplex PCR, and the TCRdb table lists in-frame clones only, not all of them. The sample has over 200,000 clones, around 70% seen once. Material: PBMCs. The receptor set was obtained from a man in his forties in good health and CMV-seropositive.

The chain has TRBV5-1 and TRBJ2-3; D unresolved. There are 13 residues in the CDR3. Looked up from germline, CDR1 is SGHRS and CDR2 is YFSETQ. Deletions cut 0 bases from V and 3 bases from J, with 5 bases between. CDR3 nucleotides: TGCGCCAGCAGCTTGGCCGGTACAGATACGCAGTATTTT. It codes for CASSLAGTDTQYF.

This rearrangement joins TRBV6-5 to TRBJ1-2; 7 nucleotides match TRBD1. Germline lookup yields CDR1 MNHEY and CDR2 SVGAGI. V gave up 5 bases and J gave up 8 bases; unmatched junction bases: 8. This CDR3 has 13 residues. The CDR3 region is CASSPDRKGGYTF. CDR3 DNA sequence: TGTGCCAGCAGTCCGGACAGGAAGGGGGGCTACACCTTC.

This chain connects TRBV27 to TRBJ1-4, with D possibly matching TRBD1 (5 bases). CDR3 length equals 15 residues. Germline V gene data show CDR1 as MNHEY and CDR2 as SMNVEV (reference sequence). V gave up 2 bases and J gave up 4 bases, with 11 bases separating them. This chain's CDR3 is CASSLNQGSNEKLFF. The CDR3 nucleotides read TGTGCCAGCAGTTTAAATCAGGGAAGTAATGAAAAACTGTTTTTT. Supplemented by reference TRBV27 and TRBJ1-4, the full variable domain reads EAQVTQNPRYLITVTGKKLTVTCSQNMNHEYMSWYRQDPGLGLRQIYYSMNVEVTDKGDVPEGYKVSRKEKRNFPLILESPSPNQTSLYFCASSLNQGSNEKLFFGSGTQLSVL.

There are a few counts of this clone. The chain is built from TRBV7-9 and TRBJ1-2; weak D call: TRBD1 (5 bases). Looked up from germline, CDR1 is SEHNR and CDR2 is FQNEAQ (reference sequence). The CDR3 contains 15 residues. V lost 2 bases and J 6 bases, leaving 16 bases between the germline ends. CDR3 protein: CASSLNGKGTDGYTF. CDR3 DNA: TGTGCCAGCAGCTTAAATGGGAAAGGGACTGATGGCTACACCTTC.

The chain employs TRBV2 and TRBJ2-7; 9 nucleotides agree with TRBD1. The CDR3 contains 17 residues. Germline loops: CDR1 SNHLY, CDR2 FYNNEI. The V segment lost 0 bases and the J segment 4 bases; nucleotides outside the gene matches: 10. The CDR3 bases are TGTGCCAGCAGTGAAGCGCCCTATTGGGACAGGGTATACGAGCAGTACTTC. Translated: CASSEAPYWDRVYEQYF.

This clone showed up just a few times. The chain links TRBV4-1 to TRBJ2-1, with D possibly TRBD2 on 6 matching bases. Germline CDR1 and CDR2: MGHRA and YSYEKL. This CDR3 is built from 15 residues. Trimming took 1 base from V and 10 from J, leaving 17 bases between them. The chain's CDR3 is CASSQGGGLLKEQFF. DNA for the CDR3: TGCGCCAGCAGCCAAGGTGGGGGACTCCTCAAGGAGCAGTTCTTC.

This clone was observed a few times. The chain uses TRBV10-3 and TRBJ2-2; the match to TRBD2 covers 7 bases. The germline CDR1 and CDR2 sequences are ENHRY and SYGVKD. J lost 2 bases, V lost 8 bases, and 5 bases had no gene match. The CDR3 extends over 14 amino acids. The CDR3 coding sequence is TGTGCCATCGGAAGCGGGGATAACACCGGGGAGCTGTTTTTT. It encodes CAIGSGDNTGELFF.

DNA for the CDR3: TGTGCCAGCAGTTACTCGGGGACAGGGCGGTCTTACGAGCAGTACTTC. Translating gives CASSYSGTGRSYEQYF. The chain is built from TRBV6-5 and TRBJ2-7; 9 bases align to TRBD1. The V gene's germline CDR1 is MNHEY and CDR2 SVGAGI. With 0 bases clipped from V and 4 bases from J, the junction kept 7 bases outside the gene matches. The CDR3 runs to 16 residues.

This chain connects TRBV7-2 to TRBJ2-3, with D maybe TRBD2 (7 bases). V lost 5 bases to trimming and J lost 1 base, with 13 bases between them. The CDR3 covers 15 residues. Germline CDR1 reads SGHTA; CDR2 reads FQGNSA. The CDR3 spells CASSPWRGRTDTQYF. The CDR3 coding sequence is TGTGCCAGCAGCCCATGGCGGGGGCGCACAGATACGCAGTATTTT.

The CDR3 spells CASSQSSGSDYGYTF. Written as DNA, the CDR3 is TGTGCCAGCAGCCAATCCTCGGGGTCTGACTATGGCTACACCTTC. This chain connects TRBV4-2 to TRBJ1-2; D is ambiguous. This CDR3 is 15 amino acids long. Between the trimmed V and J ends, which lost 2 bases and 3 bases, there was a span of 13 bases. Germline V gives CDR1 LGHNA, CDR2 YNFKEQ.

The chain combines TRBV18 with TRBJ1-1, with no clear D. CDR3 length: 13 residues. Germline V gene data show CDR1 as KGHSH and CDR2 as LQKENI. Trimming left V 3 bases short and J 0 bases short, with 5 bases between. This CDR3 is CASSPQMNTEAFF. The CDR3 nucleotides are TGTGCCAGCTCACCGCAGATGAACACTGAAGCTTTCTTT.

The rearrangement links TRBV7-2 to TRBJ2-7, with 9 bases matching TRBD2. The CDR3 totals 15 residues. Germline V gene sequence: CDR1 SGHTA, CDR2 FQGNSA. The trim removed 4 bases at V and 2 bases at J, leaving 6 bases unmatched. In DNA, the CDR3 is TGTGCCAGCAGCTCAGTGCGGGGGGGAGCCTACGAGCAGTACTTC. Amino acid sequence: CASSSVRGGAYEQYF.

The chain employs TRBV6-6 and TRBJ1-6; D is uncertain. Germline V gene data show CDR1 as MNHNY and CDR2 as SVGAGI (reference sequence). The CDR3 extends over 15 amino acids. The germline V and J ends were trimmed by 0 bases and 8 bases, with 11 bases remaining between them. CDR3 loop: CASSYSPGQDSPLHF. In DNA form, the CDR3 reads TGTGCCAGCAGTTACTCCCCAGGTCAGGATTCACCCCTCCACTTT.